A selection of T cell receptor beta chains follows, all from one sample in a study of control samples from healthy donors and cancer patients. Profiled with immunoSEQ multiplex PCR; TCRdb holds only in-frame clones, not every one. The sample has around 100,000 clones; approximately 84% are singletons. Sample: blood. Receptors originate from a woman between 45 and 65 years old in good health. The CDR3 runs from the conserved cysteine through the conserved F or W. Each record gives: J gene, V gene, CDR3 length, D gene, CDR3 protein. A D gene is named only where the DNA matches it firmly.

TRBJ1-5,TRBV7-3,14,-,CASSLSGTNQPQHF
TRBJ2-6,TRBV28,15,TRBD2,CASSLGGAGANVLTF
TRBJ2-3,TRBV6-2/TRBV6-3,13,-,CASSLLEGPPPYF
TRBJ2-4,TRBV19,16,TRBD1,CASSPIEDRVFHIQYF
TRBJ1-5,TRBV29-1,14,TRBD1,CSVGTGGGNQPQHF
TRBJ2-2,TRBV7-6,16,TRBD1,CASSSPDRGDIGELFF
TRBJ1-2,TRBV14,14,-,CASSSQGRASGYTF
TRBJ1-1,TRBV27,14,-,CASSLFGGITEAFF
TRBJ2-5,TRBV19,13,-,CASSISSSGAQYF
TRBJ1-3,TRBV4-3,15,-,CASSQDRPLGNTIYF
TRBJ2-2,TRBV9,12,-,CASSTNTGELFF
TRBJ1-3,TRBV5-5,14,-,CASSFPGTGNTIYF
TRBJ1-3,TRBV2,17,-,CASSEAAGTTFGNTIYF
TRBJ1-2,TRBV5-1,13,-,CASSVDGSYGYTF
TRBJ2-3,TRBV3-1/TRBV3-2,14,-,CASSQRDGTDTQYF
TRBJ2-3,TRBV5-1,17,-,CASSLILDPGATDTQYF
TRBJ1-2,TRBV27,15,TRBD1,CASSLEGTGFYGYTF
TRBJ1-5,TRBV19,12,-,CASSLSNQPQHF
TRBJ2-7,TRBV4-1,15,-,CASSQNSIRGYEQYF
TRBJ1-6,TRBV19,15,TRBD1,CASRNGGTGVSPLHF
TRBJ2-5,TRBV2,14,-,CASSESFIHETQYF
TRBJ2-5,TRBV12-3/TRBV12-4,13,-,CASSLPAQETQYF
TRBJ2-3,TRBV19,18,TRBD2,CASSNLPLAGGSTDTQYF
TRBJ2-2,TRBV25-1,17,-,CASMKRLDRTNTGELFF
TRBJ1-3,TRBV5-4,14,-,CASSLAGSGNTIYF
TRBJ2-3,TRBV3-1/TRBV3-2,14,-,CASSQDKFTDTQYF
TRBJ2-3,TRBV6-5,14,TRBD1,CASGLQGVADTQYF
TRBJ2-5,TRBV5-4,13,-,CASSLGQKETQYF
TRBJ2-1,TRBV7-3,15,TRBD2,CASSLRLAGSDEQFF
TRBJ2-1,TRBV24-1,15,-,CATTAGTNINNEQFF
TRBJ2-2,TRBV29-1,12,-,CSVGPGIGELFF
TRBJ1-6,TRBV6-5,15,-,CASRSAGFGNSPLHF
TRBJ1-5,TRBV2,13,-,CASSELGYQPQHF
TRBJ2-7,TRBV5-1,13,-,CASSRGQAYEQYF
TRBJ1-4,TRBV6-5,14,TRBD1,CASSPTGAGEKLFF
TRBJ1-1,TRBV18,14,-,CASSLSTEGTEAFF
TRBJ2-7,TRBV5-6,13,TRBD1,CASSRQGIHEQYF
TRBJ2-1,TRBV7-3,14,TRBD2,CASSFQRGDNEQFF
TRBJ2-1,TRBV6-5,15,-,CASSYQGSSYNEQFF
TRBJ1-1,TRBV6-1,15,-,CASSEWGGEGTEAFF
TRBJ2-2,TRBV2,15,TRBD1,CASSGQGSNAGELFF
TRBJ2-7,TRBV21-1,15,-,CASSPGTGFSYEQYF
TRBJ1-5,TRBV6-5,13,-,CASSLGDSGSRHF
TRBJ2-1,TRBV7-2,15,-,CASSYGLAGYNEQFF
TRBJ2-2,TRBV3-1/TRBV3-2,15,-,CASSPHGALDGELFF
TRBJ2-7,TRBV10-3,14,TRBD2,CAIRNLADTYEQYF
TRBJ2-1,TRBV20-1,10,-,CSAFYNEQFF
TRBJ1-4,TRBV21-1,14,-,CASSRVATNEKLFF